This T cell receptor beta chain was recorded in a study of T-cell reconstitution after alpha-beta-depleted transplantation in children. Study-wide results and limits: Newly produced T cells mostly accounted for T-cell counts and diversity one year post-transplant. Expanded graft clones numbering several hundred reportedly gave rise to alpha-beta T cells about two months after transplant. Surviving recipient cells, namely T cells and thymic progenitors, were the source of high day-60 TCRbeta diversity in some patients.

Construction of the TCRbeta library involved unique molecular identifiers. One entry per CDR3 protein, called by TCRdb with MiXCR from the PCR reads. Of about a million distinct CDR3 sequences in the sample, around 30% were seen once. As to this clonotype: Its antigen is unidentified.

The length of the CDR3 is 13 residues. The germline V gene has CDR1 SGHVS and CDR2 FNYEAQ. V was pared by 6 bases and J by 5 bases, with 13 bases between. The material was PBMCs, mostly from graft donor cells, obtained 360 days after TCRalphabeta/CD19-depleted stem cell transplant. The clonotype originates from a boy under two years old who had a stem cell transplant for SCID, so the T cells may come from the graft donor. This sequence joins TRBV7-6 and TRBJ1-1; a possible D gene is TRBD1 (5 bases). The CDR3 protein is CASSNSGLTEAFF. CDR3 in DNA: TGTGCCAGCAGTAACTCAGGGTTGACTGAAGCTTTCTTT.